Below, 7 T cell receptor beta chains from the same sample are listed, as sequenced in a study of blood T cell repertoires in COVID-19. This table comes from immunoSEQ multiplex PCR, and its TCRdb copy is limited to in-frame clones, with some not included. The sample includes about 42,000 clones, 60% to 80% of them seen just once. The sequenced material came from peripheral blood. The receptor set was obtained from a woman of 80 years or more with acute or convalescent COVID-19.

The chain uses TRBV15 and TRBJ1-3, with D perhaps TRBD1 (5 bases). The germline V and J ends were trimmed by 0 bases and 2 bases, with 20 bases remaining between them. CDR3 size: 19 residues. Germline CDR1 LNHNV, CDR2 YYDKDF (reference sequence). The CDR3 coding sequence is TGTGCCACCAGCAGAGATACGGGGACCGGCGGGGGGACTGGAAACACCATATATTTT. Translation: CATSRDTGTGGGTGNTIYF.

This chain joins TRBV19 and TRBJ1-5, with TRBD1 matching 7 bases. V was clipped by 3 bases and J by 3 bases; unmatched bases: 5. CDR3 length equals 15 residues. In germline, CDR1 is LNHDA, CDR2 SQIVND (reference sequence). The DNA of the CDR3 is TGTGCCAGTAGTATGCCCAGGGGGATCAATCAGCCCCAGCATTTT. This codes for CASSMPRGINQPQHF.

This chain uses TRBV11-2 with TRBJ2-1, with D unresolved. Germline V gene lookup returns CDR1 SGHAT and CDR2 FQNNGV. Between the trimmed V and J ends, which lost 1 base and 8 bases, there was a span of 15 bases. CDR3 length: 15 amino acids. The CDR3 nucleotides are TGTGCCAGCAGCTTAGGTCTGCGGCCCGGGTATGAGCAGTTCTTC. The encoded protein is CASSLGLRPGYEQFF.

The chain uses TRBV7-6 and TRBJ1-4, with 9 bases lining up with TRBD1. After removal of 3 bases from V and 6 bases from J, the junction contained 17 bases not matched to a gene. The CDR3 spans 19 residues. Germline V CDR1 and CDR2: SGHVS, FNYEAQ. The CDR3, as DNA: TGTGCCAGCAGCTTGATAAACCAACCGGGACAGGGAAGTCATGAAAAACTGTTTTTT. As protein: CASSLINQPGQGSHEKLFF.

The chain carries TRBV4-1 and TRBJ2-1; TRBD2 aligns across 9 bases. With 0 bases clipped from V and 0 bases from J, the junction kept 9 bases outside the gene matches. The CDR3 spans 19 residues. Germline V gives CDR1 MGHRA, CDR2 YSYEKL. CDR3 sequence: CASSQERRSGGSSYNEQFF. In DNA, the CDR3 is TGCGCCAGCAGCCAAGAGAGGAGGAGCGGGGGGAGCTCCTACAATGAGCAGTTCTTC.

The chain combines TRBV14 with TRBJ2-4; 7 bases align to TRBD1. V gave up 4 bases and J gave up 6 bases; unmatched junction bases: 3. The CDR3 runs 13 residues. Germline lookup yields CDR1 SGHDN and CDR2 FVKESK. CDR3 sequence (DNA): TGTGCCAGCAGCCTTAGACAGGGAAACATTCAGTACTTC. It is translated as CASSLRQGNIQYF.

This clone has only a few counts. The CDR3 spells CASSGQGLPEAFF. The CDR3 DNA follows: TGTGCCAGCAGCGGACAGGGCCTCCCTGAAGCTTTCTTT. The rearrangement joins TRBV27 to TRBJ1-1; the match to TRBD1 covers 8 bases. Germline V gene lookup returns CDR1 MNHEY and CDR2 SMNVEV (reference sequence). The CDR3 contains 13 residues. Trimming took 6 bases from V and 6 from J; bases not matched to a gene: 6.